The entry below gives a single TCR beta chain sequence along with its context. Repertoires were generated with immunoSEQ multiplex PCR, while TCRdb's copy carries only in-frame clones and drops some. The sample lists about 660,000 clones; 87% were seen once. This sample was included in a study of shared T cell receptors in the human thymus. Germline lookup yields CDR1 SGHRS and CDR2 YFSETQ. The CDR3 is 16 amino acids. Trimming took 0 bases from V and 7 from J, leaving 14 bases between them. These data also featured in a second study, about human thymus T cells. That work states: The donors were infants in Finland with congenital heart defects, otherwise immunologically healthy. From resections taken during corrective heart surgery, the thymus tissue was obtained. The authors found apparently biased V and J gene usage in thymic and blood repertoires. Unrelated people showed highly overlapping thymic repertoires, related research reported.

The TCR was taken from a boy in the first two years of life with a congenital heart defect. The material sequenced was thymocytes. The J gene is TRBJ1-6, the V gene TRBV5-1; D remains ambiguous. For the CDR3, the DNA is TGCGCCAGCAGCTTGGCCAAGCGGAGCCAGAATTCACCCCTCCACTTT. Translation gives CASSLAKRSQNSPLHF.